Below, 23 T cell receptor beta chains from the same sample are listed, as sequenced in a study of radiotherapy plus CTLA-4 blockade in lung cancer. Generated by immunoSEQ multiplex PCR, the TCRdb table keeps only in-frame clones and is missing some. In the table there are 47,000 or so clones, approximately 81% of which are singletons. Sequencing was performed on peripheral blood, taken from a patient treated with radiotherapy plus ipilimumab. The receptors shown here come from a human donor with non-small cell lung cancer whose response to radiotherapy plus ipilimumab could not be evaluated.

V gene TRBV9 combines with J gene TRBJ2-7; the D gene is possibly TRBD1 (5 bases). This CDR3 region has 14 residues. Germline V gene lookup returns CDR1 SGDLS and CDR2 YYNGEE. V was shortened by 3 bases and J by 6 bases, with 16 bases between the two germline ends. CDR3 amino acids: CASSGSIGAGEQYF. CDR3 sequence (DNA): TGTGCCAGCAGCGGAAGTATAGGGGCCGGCGAGCAGTACTTC.

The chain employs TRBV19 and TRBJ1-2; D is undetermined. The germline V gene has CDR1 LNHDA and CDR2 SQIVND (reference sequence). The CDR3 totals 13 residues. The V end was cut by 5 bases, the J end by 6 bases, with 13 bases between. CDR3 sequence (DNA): TGTGCCAGTAGTTCAGGAGGAGGGAATGGCTACACCTTC. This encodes CASSSGGGNGYTF.

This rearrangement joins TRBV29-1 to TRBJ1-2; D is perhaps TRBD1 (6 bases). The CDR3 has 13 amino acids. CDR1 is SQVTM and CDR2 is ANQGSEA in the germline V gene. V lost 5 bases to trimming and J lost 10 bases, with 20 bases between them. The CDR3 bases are TGCAGCGTTACCCCACGACAGGCTCAGCTCTACACCTTC. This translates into CSVTPRQAQLYTF.

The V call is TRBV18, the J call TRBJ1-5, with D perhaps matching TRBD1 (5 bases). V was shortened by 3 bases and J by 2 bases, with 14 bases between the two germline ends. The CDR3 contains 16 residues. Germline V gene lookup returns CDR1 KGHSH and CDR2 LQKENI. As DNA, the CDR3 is TGTGCCAGCTCACCCCCCTCCACCAGGGGCAATCAGCCCCAGCATTTT. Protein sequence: CASSPPSTRGNQPQHF.

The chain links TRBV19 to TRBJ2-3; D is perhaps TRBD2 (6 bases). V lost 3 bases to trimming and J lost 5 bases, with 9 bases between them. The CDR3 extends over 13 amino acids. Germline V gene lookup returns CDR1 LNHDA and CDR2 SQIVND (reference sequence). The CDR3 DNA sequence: TGTGCCAGTAGTATCGGGCGGGGAGATACGCAGTATTTT. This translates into CASSIGRGDTQYF.

This CDR3 is CASSSKSGNYEQYF. The CDR3 bases are TGTGCCAGCAGCTCAAAAAGCGGGAACTACGAGCAGTACTTC. The chain joins TRBV7-2 to TRBJ2-7, with TRBD2 matching over 7 bases. Germline-derived CDR1 and CDR2 are SGHTA and FQGNSA. This CDR3 has 14 residues. J lost 3 bases, V lost 4 bases, and 6 bases had no gene match.

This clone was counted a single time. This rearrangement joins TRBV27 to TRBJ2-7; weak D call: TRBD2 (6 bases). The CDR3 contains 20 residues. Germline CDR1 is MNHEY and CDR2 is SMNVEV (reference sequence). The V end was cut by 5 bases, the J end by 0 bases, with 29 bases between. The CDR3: CASSPRGVSGTASSSYEQYF. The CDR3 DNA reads TGTGCCAGCAGTCCCCGAGGGGTTAGCGGAACTGCCTCTAGCTCCTACGAGCAGTACTTC.

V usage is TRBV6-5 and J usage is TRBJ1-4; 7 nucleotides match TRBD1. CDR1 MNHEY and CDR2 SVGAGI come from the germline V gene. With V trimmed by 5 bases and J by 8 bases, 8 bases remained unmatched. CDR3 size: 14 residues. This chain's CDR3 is CASSVQGSGEKLFF. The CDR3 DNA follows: TGTGCCAGCAGTGTACAGGGGAGCGGAGAAAAACTGTTTTTT.

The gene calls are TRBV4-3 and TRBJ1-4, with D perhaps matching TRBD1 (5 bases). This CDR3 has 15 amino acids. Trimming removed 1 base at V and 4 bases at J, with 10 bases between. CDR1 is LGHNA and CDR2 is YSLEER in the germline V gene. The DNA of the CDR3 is TGCGCCAGCAGCCAAGGATCGGACATTAATGAAAAACTGTTTTTT. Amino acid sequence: CASSQGSDINEKLFF.

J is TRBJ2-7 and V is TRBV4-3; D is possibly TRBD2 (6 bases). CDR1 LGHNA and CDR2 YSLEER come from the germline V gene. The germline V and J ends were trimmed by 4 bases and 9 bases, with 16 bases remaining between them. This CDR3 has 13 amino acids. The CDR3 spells CASSPTGVGVQYF. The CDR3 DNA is TGCGCCAGCAGCCCGACGGGGGTGGGAGTGCAGTACTTC.

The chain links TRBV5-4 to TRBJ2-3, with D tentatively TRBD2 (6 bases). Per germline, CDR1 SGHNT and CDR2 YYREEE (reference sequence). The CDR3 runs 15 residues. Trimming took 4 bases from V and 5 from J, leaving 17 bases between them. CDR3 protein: CASSQTRGGVDTQYF. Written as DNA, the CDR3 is TGTGCCAGCAGCCAGACTAGAGGAGGGGTAGATACGCAGTATTTT.

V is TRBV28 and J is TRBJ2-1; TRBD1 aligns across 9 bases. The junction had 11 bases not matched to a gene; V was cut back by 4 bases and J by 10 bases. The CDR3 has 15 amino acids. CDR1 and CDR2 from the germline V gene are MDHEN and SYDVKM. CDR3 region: CASSSRGQGLEEQFF. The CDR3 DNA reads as TGTGCCAGCAGTTCGCGGGGACAGGGTTTAGAGGAGCAGTTCTTC.

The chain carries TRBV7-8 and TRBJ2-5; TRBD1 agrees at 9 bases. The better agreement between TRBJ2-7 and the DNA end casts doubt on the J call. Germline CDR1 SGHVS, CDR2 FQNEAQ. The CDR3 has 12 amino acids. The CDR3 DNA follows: TGTGCCAGCAGCTGGGACAGGGACGAGCAGTACTTC. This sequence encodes CASSWDRDEQYF.

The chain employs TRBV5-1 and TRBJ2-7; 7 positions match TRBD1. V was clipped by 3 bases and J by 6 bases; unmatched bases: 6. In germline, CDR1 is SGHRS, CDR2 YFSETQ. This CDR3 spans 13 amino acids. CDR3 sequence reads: CASSSGDRGEQYF. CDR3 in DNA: TGCGCCAGCAGCTCAGGGGACAGAGGCGAGCAGTACTTC.

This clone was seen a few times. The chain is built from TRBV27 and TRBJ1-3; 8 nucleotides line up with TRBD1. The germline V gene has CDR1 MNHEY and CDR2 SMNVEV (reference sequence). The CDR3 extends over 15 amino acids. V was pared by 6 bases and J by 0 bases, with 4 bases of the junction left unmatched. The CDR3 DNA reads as TGTGCCAGCAGAGAACAGGGGGGCTCTGGAAACACCATATATTTT. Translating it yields CASREQGGSGNTIYF.

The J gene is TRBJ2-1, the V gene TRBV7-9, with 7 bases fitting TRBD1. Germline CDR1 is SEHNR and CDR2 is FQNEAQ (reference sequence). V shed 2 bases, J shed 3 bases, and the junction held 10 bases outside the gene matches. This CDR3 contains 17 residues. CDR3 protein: CASSLPPRQGIYNEQFF. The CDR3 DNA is TGTGCCAGCAGCTTACCCCCTCGACAGGGAATCTACAATGAGCAGTTCTTC.

CDR3 sequence reads: CASSLFKGDYAYEQYF. The CDR3 coding sequence is TGTGCCAGCAGTTTATTTAAGGGGGATTATGCCTACGAGCAGTACTTC. V is TRBV28 and J is TRBJ2-7; possible D gene TRBD1, 6 bases. The CDR3 has 16 residues. Germline V gives CDR1 MDHEN, CDR2 SYDVKM. V lost 1 base, J lost 2 bases, and 15 bases lay in between.

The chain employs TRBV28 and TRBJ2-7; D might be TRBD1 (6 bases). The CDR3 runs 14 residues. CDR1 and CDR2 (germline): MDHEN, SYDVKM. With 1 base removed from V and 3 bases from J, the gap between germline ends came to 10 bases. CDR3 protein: CASSLLGQNYEQYF. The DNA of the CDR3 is TGTGCCAGCAGTTTATTAGGACAGAACTACGAGCAGTACTTC. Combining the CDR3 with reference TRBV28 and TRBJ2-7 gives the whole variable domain DVKVTQSSRYLVKRTGEKVFLECVQDMDHENMFWYRQDPGLGLRLIYFSYDVKMKEKGDIPEGYSVSREKKERFSLILESASTNQTSMYLCASSLLGQNYEQYFGPGTRLTVT.

CDR3 protein: CAWSVVESGDTQYF. CDR3 nucleotide sequence: TGTGCCTGGAGTGTCGTGGAGTCCGGCGATACGCAGTATTTT. The chain has TRBV30 and TRBJ2-3, with D unresolved. The CDR3 is made up of 14 amino acids. Trimming removed 0 bases at V and 6 bases at J, with 13 bases between. Germline V gene sequence: CDR1 GTSNPN, CDR2 SVGIG (reference sequence).

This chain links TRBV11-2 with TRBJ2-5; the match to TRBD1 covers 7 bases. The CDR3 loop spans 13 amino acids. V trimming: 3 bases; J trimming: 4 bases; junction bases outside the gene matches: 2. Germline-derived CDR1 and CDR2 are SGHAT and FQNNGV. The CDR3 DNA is TGTGCCAGCAGCTTTAACAGGGGAGAGACCCAGTACTTC. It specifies CASSFNRGETQYF.

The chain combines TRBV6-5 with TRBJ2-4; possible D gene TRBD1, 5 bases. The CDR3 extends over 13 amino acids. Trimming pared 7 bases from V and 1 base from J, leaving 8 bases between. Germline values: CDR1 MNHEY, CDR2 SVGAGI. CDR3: CASKGAAKNIQYF. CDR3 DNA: TGTGCCAGCAAAGGGGCGGCCAAAAACATTCAGTACTTC.

In DNA, the CDR3 is TGTGCCTGGGGGAGCGGGACCTACAATGAGCAGTTCTTC. This encodes CAWGSGTYNEQFF. The chain has TRBV30 and TRBJ2-1, with 7 bases fitting TRBD2. The CDR3 spans 13 residues. CDR1 and CDR2 (germline): GTSNPN, SVGIG (reference sequence). V gave up 5 bases and J gave up 2 bases; unmatched junction bases: 3.

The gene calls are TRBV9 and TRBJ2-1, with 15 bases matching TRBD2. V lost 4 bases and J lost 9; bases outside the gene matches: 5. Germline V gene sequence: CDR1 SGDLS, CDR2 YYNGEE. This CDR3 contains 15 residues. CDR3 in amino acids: CASSTRTSGRGEQFF. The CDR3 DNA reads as TGTGCCAGCAGCACGCGGACTAGCGGGAGGGGTGAGCAGTTCTTC.